These T cell receptor beta chains were read from a single sample in a study of blood T cell repertoires in COVID-19. Measured with immunoSEQ multiplex PCR; TCRdb has only the in-frame clones, and not every one. The table lists about 190,000 clones, roughly 89% of them singletons. Sample: peripheral blood. The receptors here all came from a man aged 50 to 59 with acute or convalescent COVID-19. Both conserved end residues are part of each CDR3. A D gene is named only where the DNA matches it firmly. Size tells how often a clone was seen (once, few, many) or the class of an expanded clone, and some rows leave it out.

abundance: -; j_gene: TRBJ2-2; d_gene: -; v_gene: TRBV5-6; CDR3aa: CASSFSGRNLNTGELFF; CDR3nt: TGTGCCAGCAGCTTTTCAGGGAGGAACTTGAACACCGGGGAGCTGTTTTTT
abundance: -; j_gene: TRBJ1-2; d_gene: -; v_gene: TRBV9; CDR3aa: CASSSPGQQYYGYTF; CDR3nt: TGTGCCAGCAGCTCACCGGGACAACAGTACTATGGCTACACCTTC
abundance: -; j_gene: TRBJ2-1; d_gene: -; v_gene: TRBV7-6; CDR3aa: CASSLGPGAYNEQFF; CDR3nt: TGTGCCAGCAGCTTAGGACCGGGGGCCTACAATGAGCAGTTCTTC
abundance: -; j_gene: TRBJ1-2; d_gene: -; v_gene: TRBV6-5; CDR3aa: CASSYGEGSYGYTF; CDR3nt: TGTGCCAGCAGTTACGGGGAGGGTAGCTATGGCTACACCTTC
abundance: -; j_gene: TRBJ2-1; d_gene: TRBD2; v_gene: TRBV11-3; CDR3aa: CASRPSGSSYNEQFF; CDR3nt: TGTGCCAGCAGGCCTAGCGGGAGCTCCTACAATGAGCAGTTCTTC
abundance: -; j_gene: TRBJ2-5; d_gene: TRBD2; v_gene: TRBV27; CDR3aa: CASSSRRTSGNKETQYF; CDR3nt: TGTGCCAGCAGTTCTCGACGGACTAGCGGGAATAAAGAGACCCAGTACTTC
abundance: -; j_gene: TRBJ1-4; d_gene: -; v_gene: TRBV7-6; CDR3aa: CASSLLGMVEEKLFF; CDR3nt: TGTGCCAGCAGCTTACTAGGAATGGTCGAGGAAAAACTGTTTTTT
abundance: -; j_gene: TRBJ2-7; d_gene: -; v_gene: TRBV11-2; CDR3aa: CASSFAISYEQYF; CDR3nt: TGTGCCAGCAGCTTTGCTATTTCCTACGAGCAGTACTTC
abundance: -; j_gene: TRBJ1-1; d_gene: -; v_gene: TRBV7-6; CDR3aa: CASSQGVNTEAFF; CDR3nt: TGTGCCAGCAGCCAAGGGGTGAACACTGAAGCTTTCTTT
abundance: -; j_gene: TRBJ2-1; d_gene: -; v_gene: TRBV15; CDR3aa: CATSRSGIGSYNEQFF; CDR3nt: TGTGCCACCAGCAGATCAGGGATAGGGTCCTACAATGAGCAGTTCTTC
abundance: -; j_gene: TRBJ1-4; d_gene: -; v_gene: TRBV30; CDR3aa: CAWSGRRNEKLFF; CDR3nt: TGTGCCTGGAGTGGGCGGCGGAATGAAAAACTGTTTTTT
abundance: once; j_gene: TRBJ1-2; d_gene: TRBD1; v_gene: TRBV3-1/TRBV3-2; CDR3aa: CASSQTGTGGGGGYTF; CDR3nt: TGTGCCAGCAGCCAAACCGGGACAGGGGGCGGAGGCGGCTACACCTTC
abundance: -; j_gene: TRBJ2-2; d_gene: TRBD2; v_gene: TRBV9; CDR3aa: CASSVGLAGVGGELFF; CDR3nt: TGTGCCAGCAGCGTAGGGTTAGCGGGGGTCGGCGGGGAGCTGTTTTTT
abundance: -; j_gene: TRBJ1-4; d_gene: -; v_gene: TRBV27; CDR3aa: CASSIPHRASNEKLFF; CDR3nt: TGTGCCAGCAGTATACCACACAGGGCTTCTAATGAAAAACTGTTTTTT
abundance: -; j_gene: TRBJ2-7; d_gene: TRBD2; v_gene: TRBV18; CDR3aa: CASSQLAGGGEQYF; CDR3nt: TGTGCCAGCTCACAACTAGCGGGTGGAGGGGAGCAGTACTTC
abundance: -; j_gene: TRBJ1-2; d_gene: -; v_gene: TRBV6-6; CDR3aa: CASSSGQRGYGYTF; CDR3nt: TGTGCCAGCAGCTCCGGTCAACGCGGCTATGGCTACACCTTC
abundance: -; j_gene: TRBJ2-3; d_gene: TRBD2; v_gene: TRBV4-2; CDR3aa: CASSARLAGITDTQYF; CDR3nt: TGTGCCAGCAGCGCGCGACTAGCGGGCATCACAGATACGCAGTATTTT
abundance: -; j_gene: TRBJ1-2; d_gene: -; v_gene: TRBV12-3/TRBV12-4; CDR3aa: CASRKKTGWGYTF; CDR3nt: TGTGCCAGCAGAAAAAAGACAGGTTGGGGCTACACCTTC
abundance: -; j_gene: TRBJ2-3; d_gene: -; v_gene: TRBV9; CDR3aa: CASSVLGRGTDTQYF; CDR3nt: TGTGCCAGCAGCGTCCTGGGGCGCGGCACAGATACGCAGTATTTT
abundance: -; j_gene: TRBJ1-2; d_gene: TRBD1; v_gene: TRBV4-2; CDR3aa: CASSQERDSYGYTF; CDR3nt: TGTGCCAGCAGCCAAGAGAGGGACAGCTATGGCTACACCTTC
abundance: -; j_gene: TRBJ2-1; d_gene: TRBD2; v_gene: TRBV6-5; CDR3aa: CASRPWGEGQNEQFF; CDR3nt: TGTGCCAGCAGACCTTGGGGGGAGGGCCAAAATGAGCAGTTCTTC
abundance: -; j_gene: TRBJ2-1; d_gene: -; v_gene: TRBV3-1/TRBV3-2; CDR3aa: CASSQLGDEQFF; CDR3nt: TGTGCCAGCAGCCAACTAGGTGATGAGCAGTTCTTC
abundance: -; j_gene: TRBJ1-5; d_gene: -; v_gene: TRBV5-1; CDR3aa: CASSADGNQPQHF; CDR3nt: TGCGCCAGCAGTGCGGATGGCAATCAGCCCCAGCATTTT
abundance: -; j_gene: TRBJ1-2; d_gene: -; v_gene: TRBV6-4; CDR3aa: CATIRPTEKENYGYTF; CDR3nt: TGTGCCACCATAAGACCGACAGAAAAGGAAAACTATGGCTACACCTTC
abundance: -; j_gene: TRBJ1-5; d_gene: -; v_gene: TRBV10-1; CDR3aa: CASSDVEQLSNQPQHF; CDR3nt: TGCGCCAGCAGTGACGTGGAACAGCTTAGCAATCAGCCCCAGCATTTT
abundance: -; j_gene: TRBJ2-3; d_gene: TRBD2; v_gene: TRBV11-2; CDR3aa: CASSFPPWTSFLTDTQYF; CDR3nt: TGTGCCAGCAGCTTCCCCCCTTGGACTAGCTTTCTGACAGATACGCAGTATTTT
abundance: -; j_gene: TRBJ1-4; d_gene: -; v_gene: TRBV7-2; CDR3aa: CASSLTSNEKLFF; CDR3nt: TGTGCCAGCAGCTTGACAAGTAATGAAAAACTGTTTTTT
abundance: -; j_gene: TRBJ2-2; d_gene: -; v_gene: TRBV19; CDR3aa: CASRLPLRTGELFF; CDR3nt: TGTGCCAGTAGACTCCCCCTGAGGACCGGGGAGCTGTTTTTT
abundance: -; j_gene: TRBJ1-5; d_gene: TRBD1; v_gene: TRBV4-1; CDR3aa: CASSQADRDNQPQHF; CDR3nt: TGCGCCAGCAGCCAGGCAGACAGGGACAATCAGCCCCAGCATTTT
abundance: -; j_gene: TRBJ1-4; d_gene: -; v_gene: TRBV4-1; CDR3aa: CASSQTGYNEKLFF; CDR3nt: TGCGCCAGCAGCCAAACGGGGTATAATGAAAAACTGTTTTTT
abundance: -; j_gene: TRBJ2-1; d_gene: TRBD1; v_gene: TRBV29-1; CDR3aa: CSVEDRGQGINEQFF; CDR3nt: TGCAGCGTTGAAGATCGGGGACAGGGTATCAATGAGCAGTTCTTC
abundance: -; j_gene: TRBJ2-2; d_gene: -; v_gene: TRBV28; CDR3aa: CATMGGGRTGELFF; CDR3nt: TGTGCCACCATGGGAGGGGGACGGACCGGGGAGCTGTTTTTT
abundance: -; j_gene: TRBJ2-5; d_gene: TRBD2; v_gene: TRBV19; CDR3aa: CASNRGRYETQYF; CDR3nt: TGTGCCAGTAATCGCGGGAGGTACGAGACCCAGTACTTC
abundance: -; j_gene: TRBJ2-7; d_gene: TRBD2; v_gene: TRBV5-1; CDR3aa: CASRWLTGGGGEQYF; CDR3nt: TGCGCCAGCAGGTGGTTGACGGGAGGAGGCGGCGAGCAGTACTTC
abundance: -; j_gene: TRBJ1-5; d_gene: TRBD1; v_gene: TRBV23-1; CDR3aa: CASSQSDRAGNQPQHF; CDR3nt: TGCGCCAGCAGTCAATCGGACAGGGCCGGCAATCAGCCCCAGCATTTT
abundance: -; j_gene: TRBJ2-1; d_gene: -; v_gene: TRBV6-2/TRBV6-3; CDR3aa: CASSYGWENNEQFF; CDR3nt: TGTGCCAGCAGTTACGGTTGGGAGAACAATGAGCAGTTCTTC
abundance: few; j_gene: TRBJ2-7; d_gene: TRBD2; v_gene: TRBV6-2/TRBV6-3; CDR3aa: CASSYVRSGRLEQYF; CDR3nt: TGTGCCAGCAGTTACGTCCGAAGCGGGAGGCTCGAGCAGTACTTC
abundance: once; j_gene: TRBJ2-1; d_gene: TRBD2; v_gene: TRBV24-1; CDR3aa: CATSDPTWRSGAYNEQFF; CDR3nt: TGTGCCACCAGTGACCCGACTTGGCGTAGCGGGGCTTACAATGAGCAGTTCTTC
abundance: -; j_gene: TRBJ2-1; d_gene: TRBD1; v_gene: TRBV3-1/TRBV3-2; CDR3aa: CASSQGYRGNEQFF; CDR3nt: TGTGCCAGCAGCCAAGGTTACAGGGGCAATGAGCAGTTCTTC
abundance: -; j_gene: TRBJ2-3; d_gene: -; v_gene: TRBV24-1; CDR3aa: CATSDNRFTDTQYF; CDR3nt: TGTGCCACCAGTGATAACAGGTTCACAGATACGCAGTATTTT
abundance: few; j_gene: TRBJ1-3; d_gene: -; v_gene: TRBV6-5; CDR3aa: CASSYSTQVGNTIYF; CDR3nt: TGTGCCAGCAGTTACTCCACACAGGTCGGAAACACCATATATTTT
abundance: -; j_gene: TRBJ1-3; d_gene: -; v_gene: TRBV5-4; CDR3aa: CASSLRGGNPGNTIYF; CDR3nt: TGTGCCAGCAGCTTGAGGGGTGGAAACCCTGGAAACACCATATATTTT
abundance: -; j_gene: TRBJ2-3; d_gene: TRBD2; v_gene: TRBV19; CDR3aa: CASRGLAGDTDTQYF; CDR3nt: TGTGCCAGTAGGGGACTAGCGGGAGACACAGATACGCAGTATTTT
abundance: -; j_gene: TRBJ1-4; d_gene: -; v_gene: TRBV5-4; CDR3aa: CASSSYNRASNEKLFF; CDR3nt: TGTGCCAGCAGCTCGTATAACAGGGCGTCTAATGAAAAACTGTTTTTT
abundance: -; j_gene: TRBJ2-5; d_gene: TRBD1; v_gene: TRBV28; CDR3aa: CASSTPWTGRETQYF; CDR3nt: TGTGCCAGCAGTACCCCTTGGACAGGGCGAGAGACCCAGTACTTC
abundance: -; j_gene: TRBJ1-5; d_gene: -; v_gene: TRBV2; CDR3aa: CASSVLGVNQPQHF; CDR3nt: TGTGCCAGCAGTGTCTTAGGGGTCAATCAGCCCCAGCATTTT
abundance: -; j_gene: TRBJ2-3; d_gene: -; v_gene: TRBV10-3; CDR3aa: CASGLGEADTQYF; CDR3nt: TGTGCCAGTGGCTTAGGGGAGGCAGATACGCAGTATTTT
abundance: -; j_gene: TRBJ1-5; d_gene: -; v_gene: TRBV4-3; CDR3aa: CASSVRRTTAYSNQPQHF; CDR3nt: TGCGCCAGCAGCGTCCGTAGGACAACCGCATATAGCAATCAGCCCCAGCATTTT
abundance: -; j_gene: TRBJ1-4; d_gene: TRBD1; v_gene: TRBV19; CDR3aa: CASSGTGREKLFF; CDR3nt: TGTGCCAGTAGTGGGACAGGGCGTGAAAAACTGTTTTTT
abundance: -; j_gene: TRBJ2-3; d_gene: -; v_gene: TRBV7-2; CDR3aa: CASSLGGRSTQYF; CDR3nt: TGTGCCAGCAGCTTAGGGGGGAGGAGTACGCAGTATTTT
abundance: -; j_gene: TRBJ2-5; d_gene: -; v_gene: TRBV5-1; CDR3aa: CASTRRASSQETQYF; CDR3nt: TGCGCCAGCACCCGCCGGGCTAGCAGCCAAGAGACCCAGTACTTC
abundance: -; j_gene: TRBJ2-5; d_gene: -; v_gene: TRBV6-5; CDR3aa: CASSYSGEETQYF; CDR3nt: TGTGCCAGCAGTTACTCAGGGGAAGAGACCCAGTACTTC